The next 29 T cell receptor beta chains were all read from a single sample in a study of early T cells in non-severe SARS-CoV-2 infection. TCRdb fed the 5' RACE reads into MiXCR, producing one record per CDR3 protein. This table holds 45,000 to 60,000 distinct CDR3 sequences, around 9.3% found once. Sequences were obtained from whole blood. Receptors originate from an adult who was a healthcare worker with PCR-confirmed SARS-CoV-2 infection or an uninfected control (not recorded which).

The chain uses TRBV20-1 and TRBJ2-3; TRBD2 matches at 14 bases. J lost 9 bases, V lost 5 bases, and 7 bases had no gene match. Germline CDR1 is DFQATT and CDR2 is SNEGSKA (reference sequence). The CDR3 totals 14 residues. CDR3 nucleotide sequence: TGCAGTGCTCCGACTAGCGGGAGGGCGGGCACGCAGTATTTT. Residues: CSAPTSGRAGTQYF.

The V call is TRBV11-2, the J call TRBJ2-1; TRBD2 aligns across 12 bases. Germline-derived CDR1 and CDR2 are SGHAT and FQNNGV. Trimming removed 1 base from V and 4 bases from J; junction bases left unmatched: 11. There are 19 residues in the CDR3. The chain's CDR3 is CASSLVSVTSGSFYNEQFF. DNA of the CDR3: TGTGCCAGCAGCTTAGTTTCGGTGACTAGCGGGAGTTTTTACAATGAGCAGTTCTTC.

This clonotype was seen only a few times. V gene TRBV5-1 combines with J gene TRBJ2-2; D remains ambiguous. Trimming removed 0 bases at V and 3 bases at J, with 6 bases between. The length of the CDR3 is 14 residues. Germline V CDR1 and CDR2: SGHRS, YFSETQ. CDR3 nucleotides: TGCGCCAGCAGCTTGGGGGTCCACACCGGGGAGCTGTTTTTT. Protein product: CASSLGVHTGELFF.

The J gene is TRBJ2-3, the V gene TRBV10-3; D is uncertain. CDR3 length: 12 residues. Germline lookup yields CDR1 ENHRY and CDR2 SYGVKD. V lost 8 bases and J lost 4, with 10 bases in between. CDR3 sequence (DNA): TGTGCCATCGCCCAGATCTCAGATACGCAGTATTTT. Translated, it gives CAIAQISDTQYF.

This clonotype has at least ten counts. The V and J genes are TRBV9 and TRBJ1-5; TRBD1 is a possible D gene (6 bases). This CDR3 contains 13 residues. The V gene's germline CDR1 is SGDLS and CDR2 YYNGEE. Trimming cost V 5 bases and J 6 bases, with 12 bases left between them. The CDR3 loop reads CASSDTGTQPQHF. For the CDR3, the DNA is TGTGCCAGCAGTGATACAGGGACTCAGCCCCAGCATTTT.

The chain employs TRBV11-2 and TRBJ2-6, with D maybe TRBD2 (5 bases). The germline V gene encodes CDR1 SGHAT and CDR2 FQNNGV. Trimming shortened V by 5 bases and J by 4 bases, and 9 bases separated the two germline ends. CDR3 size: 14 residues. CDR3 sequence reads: CASSRTPGANVLTF. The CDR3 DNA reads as TGTGCCAGCAGCCGGACTCCCGGGGCCAACGTCCTGACTTTC.

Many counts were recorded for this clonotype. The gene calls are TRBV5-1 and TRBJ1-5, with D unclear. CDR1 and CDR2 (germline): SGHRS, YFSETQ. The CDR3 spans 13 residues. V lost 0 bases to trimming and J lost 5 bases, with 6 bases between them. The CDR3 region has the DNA TGCGCCAGCAGCTTGGCCCCCGATCAGCCCCAGCATTTT. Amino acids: CASSLAPDQPQHF.

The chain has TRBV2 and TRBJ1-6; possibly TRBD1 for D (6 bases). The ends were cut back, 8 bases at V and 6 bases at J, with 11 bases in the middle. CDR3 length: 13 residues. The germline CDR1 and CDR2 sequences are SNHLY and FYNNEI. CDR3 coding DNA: TGTGCCAGCCGGGACATCATTAATTCACCCCTCCACTTT. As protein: CASRDIINSPLHF.

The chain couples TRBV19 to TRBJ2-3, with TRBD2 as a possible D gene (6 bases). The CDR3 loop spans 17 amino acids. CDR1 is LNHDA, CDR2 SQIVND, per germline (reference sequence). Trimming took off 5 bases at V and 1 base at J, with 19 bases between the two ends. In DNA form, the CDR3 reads TGTGCCAGTAGTGCCCCGAAGGGCAGGAGGGGCACAGATACGCAGTATTTT. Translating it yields CASSAPKGRRGTDTQYF.

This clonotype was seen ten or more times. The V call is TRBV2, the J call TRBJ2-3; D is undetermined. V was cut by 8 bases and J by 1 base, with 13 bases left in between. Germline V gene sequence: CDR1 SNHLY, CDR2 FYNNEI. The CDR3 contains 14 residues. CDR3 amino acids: CASDTMGGTDTQYF. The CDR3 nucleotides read TGTGCCAGCGATACGATGGGCGGCACAGATACGCAGTATTTT.

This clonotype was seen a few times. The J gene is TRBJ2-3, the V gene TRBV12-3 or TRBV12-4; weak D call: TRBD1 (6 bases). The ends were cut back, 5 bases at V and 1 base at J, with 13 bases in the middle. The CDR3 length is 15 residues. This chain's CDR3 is CASSPTGFRTDTQYF. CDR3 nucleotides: TGTGCCAGCAGTCCCACAGGGTTCCGCACAGATACGCAGTATTTT.

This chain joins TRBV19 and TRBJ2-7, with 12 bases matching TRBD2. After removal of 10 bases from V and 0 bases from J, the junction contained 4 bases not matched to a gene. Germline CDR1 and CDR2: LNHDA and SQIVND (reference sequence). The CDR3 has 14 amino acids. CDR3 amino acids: CATSTSGGSYEQYF. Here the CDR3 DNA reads TGTGCCACCTCGACTAGCGGGGGCTCCTACGAGCAGTACTTC.

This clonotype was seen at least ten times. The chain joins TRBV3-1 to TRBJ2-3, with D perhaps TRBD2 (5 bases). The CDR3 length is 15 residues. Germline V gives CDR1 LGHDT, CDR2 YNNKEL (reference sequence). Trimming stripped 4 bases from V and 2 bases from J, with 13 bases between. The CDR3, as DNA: TGTGCCAGCAGCCTGTCCGGAGGAGTCACAGATACGCAGTATTTT. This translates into CASSLSGGVTDTQYF.

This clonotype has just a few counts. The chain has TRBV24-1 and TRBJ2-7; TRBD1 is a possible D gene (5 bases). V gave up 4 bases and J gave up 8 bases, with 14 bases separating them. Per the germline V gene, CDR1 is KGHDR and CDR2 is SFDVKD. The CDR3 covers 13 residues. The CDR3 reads CATSEVGVSKQYF. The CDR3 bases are TGTGCCACCAGTGAAGTAGGGGTGTCGAAGCAGTACTTC.

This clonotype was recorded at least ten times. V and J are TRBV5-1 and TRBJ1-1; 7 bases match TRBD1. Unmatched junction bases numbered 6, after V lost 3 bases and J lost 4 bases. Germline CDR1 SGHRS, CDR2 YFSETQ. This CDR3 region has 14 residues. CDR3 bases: TGCGCCAGCAGCTACAGGGGAGGTACCACTGAAGCTTTCTTT. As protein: CASSYRGGTTEAFF.

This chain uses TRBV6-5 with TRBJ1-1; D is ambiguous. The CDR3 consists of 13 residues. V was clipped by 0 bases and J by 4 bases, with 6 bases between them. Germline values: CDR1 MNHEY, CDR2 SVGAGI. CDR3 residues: CASSYSDPTEAFF. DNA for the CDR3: TGTGCCAGCAGTTACTCGGATCCCACTGAAGCTTTCTTT.

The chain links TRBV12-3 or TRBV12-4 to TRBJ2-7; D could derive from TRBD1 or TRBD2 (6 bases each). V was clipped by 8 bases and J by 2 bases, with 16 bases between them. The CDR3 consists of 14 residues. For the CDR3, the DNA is TGTGCCAGCGGCTCCGGGGGCCTCACCTACGAGCAGTACTTC. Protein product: CASGSGGLTYEQYF.

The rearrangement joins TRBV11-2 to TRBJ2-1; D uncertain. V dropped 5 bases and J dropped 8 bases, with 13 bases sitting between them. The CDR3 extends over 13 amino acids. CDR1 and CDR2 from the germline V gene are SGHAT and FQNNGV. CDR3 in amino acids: CASSPPHTDEQFF. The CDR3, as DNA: TGTGCCAGCAGCCCCCCGCATACGGATGAGCAGTTCTTC.

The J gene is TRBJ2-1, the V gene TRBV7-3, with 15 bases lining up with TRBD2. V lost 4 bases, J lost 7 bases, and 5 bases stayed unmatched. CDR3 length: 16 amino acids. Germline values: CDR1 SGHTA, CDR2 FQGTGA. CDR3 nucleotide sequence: TGTGCCAGCAGCTCCCCCGGGACTAGCGGGAGGAATGAGCAGTTCTTC. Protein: CASSSPGTSGRNEQFF.

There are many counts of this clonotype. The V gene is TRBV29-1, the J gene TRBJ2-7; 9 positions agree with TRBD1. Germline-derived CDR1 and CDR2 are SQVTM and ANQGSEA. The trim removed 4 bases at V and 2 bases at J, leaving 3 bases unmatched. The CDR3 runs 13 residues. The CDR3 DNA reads TGCAGCGTTGTGACAGGGGGGGCCTACGAGCAGTACTTC. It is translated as CSVVTGGAYEQYF.

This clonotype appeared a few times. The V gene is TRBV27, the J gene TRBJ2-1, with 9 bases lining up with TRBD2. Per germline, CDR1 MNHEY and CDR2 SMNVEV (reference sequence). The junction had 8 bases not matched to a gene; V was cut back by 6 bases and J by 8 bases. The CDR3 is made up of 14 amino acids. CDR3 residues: CASSEREAMDEQFF. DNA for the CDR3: TGTGCCAGCAGCGAGCGGGAGGCCATGGATGAGCAGTTCTTC.

In DNA, the CDR3 is TGCAGCGTTGGAGCGGGAGGGCCCAATGAGCAGTTCTTC. It yields the protein CSVGAGGPNEQFF. The rearrangement links TRBV29-1 to TRBJ2-1; 10 nucleotides line up with TRBD2. Germline V gene lookup returns CDR1 SQVTM and CDR2 ANQGSEA. V was clipped by 4 bases and J by 6 bases; unmatched bases: 3. There are 13 residues in the CDR3.

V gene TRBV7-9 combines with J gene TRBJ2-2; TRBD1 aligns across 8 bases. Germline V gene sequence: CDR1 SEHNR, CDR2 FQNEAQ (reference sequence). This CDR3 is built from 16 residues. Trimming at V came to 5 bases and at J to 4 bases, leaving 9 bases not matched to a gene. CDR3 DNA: TGTGCCAGCAGCCCTAATGACAGGGGACCCACCGGGGAGCTGTTTTTT. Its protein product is CASSPNDRGPTGELFF.

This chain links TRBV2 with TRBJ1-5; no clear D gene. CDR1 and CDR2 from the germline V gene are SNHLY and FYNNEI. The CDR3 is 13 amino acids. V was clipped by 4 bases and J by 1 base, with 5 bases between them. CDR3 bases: TGTGCCAGCAGTGTGCGAAGCAATCAGCCCCAGCATTTT. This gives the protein CASSVRSNQPQHF.

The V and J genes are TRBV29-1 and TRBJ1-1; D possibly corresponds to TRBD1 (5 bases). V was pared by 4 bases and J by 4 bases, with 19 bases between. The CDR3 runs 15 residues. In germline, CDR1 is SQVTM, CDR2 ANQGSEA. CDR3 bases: TGCAGCGTTGGGGGGACCGACTTAGGCGGCACTGAAGCTTTCTTT. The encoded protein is CSVGGTDLGGTEAFF.

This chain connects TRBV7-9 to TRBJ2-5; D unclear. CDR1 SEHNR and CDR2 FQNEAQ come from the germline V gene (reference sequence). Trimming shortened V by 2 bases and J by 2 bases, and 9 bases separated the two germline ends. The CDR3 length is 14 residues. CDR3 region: CASSLYGRQETQYF. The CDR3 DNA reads TGTGCCAGCAGCTTATATGGGCGGCAAGAGACCCAGTACTTC.

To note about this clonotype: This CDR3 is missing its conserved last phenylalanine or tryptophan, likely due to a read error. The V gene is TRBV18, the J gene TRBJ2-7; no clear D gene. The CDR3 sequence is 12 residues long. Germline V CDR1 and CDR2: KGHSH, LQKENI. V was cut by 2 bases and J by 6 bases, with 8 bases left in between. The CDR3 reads CASSPNLVEQYS. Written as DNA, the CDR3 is TGTGCCAGCTCACCAAACCTGGTCGAGCAGTACTCC.

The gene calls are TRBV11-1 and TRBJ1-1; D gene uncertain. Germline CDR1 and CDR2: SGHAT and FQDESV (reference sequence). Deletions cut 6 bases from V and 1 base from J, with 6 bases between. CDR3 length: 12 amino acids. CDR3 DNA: TGTGCCAGCAGTGTTGGGAACACTGAAGCTTTCTTT. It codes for CASSVGNTEAFF. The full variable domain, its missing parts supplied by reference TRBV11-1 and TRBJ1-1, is EAEVAQSPRYKITEKSQAVAFWCDPISGHATLYWYRQILGQGPELLVQFQDESVVDDSQLPKDRFSAERLKGVDSTLKIQPAELGDSAMYLCASSVGNTEAFFGQGTRLTVV.

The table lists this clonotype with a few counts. As DNA, the CDR3 is TGCGCCAGCAGCCAAACGACTAGCCCAGAGGAGCAGTACTTC. Its translation is CASSQTTSPEEQYF. The chain couples TRBV4-3 to TRBJ2-7; 7 bases align to TRBD2. V dropped 2 bases and J dropped 7; count of bases not matched to a gene: 8. From germline, CDR1 is LGHNA and CDR2 YSLEER. This CDR3 is 14 amino acids long.